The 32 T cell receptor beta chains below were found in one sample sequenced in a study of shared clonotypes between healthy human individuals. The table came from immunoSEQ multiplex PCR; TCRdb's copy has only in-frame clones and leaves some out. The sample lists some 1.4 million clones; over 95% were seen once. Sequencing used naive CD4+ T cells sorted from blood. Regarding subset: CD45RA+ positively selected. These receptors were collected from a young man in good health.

The chain's CDR3 is CASTDGELVGTEAFF. CDR3 DNA: TGTGCCAGTACCGATGGAGAGTTAGTGGGCACTGAAGCTTTCTTT. The rearrangement links TRBV19 to TRBJ1-1; D is unclear. Germline CDR1 LNHDA, CDR2 SQIVND (reference sequence). With 7 bases removed from V and 4 bases from J, the gap between germline ends came to 19 bases. This CDR3 contains 15 residues. The full variable domain, rest sourced from reference TRBV19 and TRBJ1-1, is DGGITQSPKYLFRKEGQNVTLSCEQNLNHDAMYWYRQDPGQGLRLIYYSQIVNDFQKGDIAEGYSVSREKKESFPLTVTSAQKNPTAFYLCASTDGELVGTEAFFGQGTRLTVV.

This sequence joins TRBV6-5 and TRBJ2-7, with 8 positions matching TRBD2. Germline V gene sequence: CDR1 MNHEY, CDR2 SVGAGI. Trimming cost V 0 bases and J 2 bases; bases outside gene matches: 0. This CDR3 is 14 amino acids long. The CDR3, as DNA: TGTGCCAGCAGTTACTCGACTAGCGCCTACGAGCAGTACTTC. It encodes CASSYSTSAYEQYF.

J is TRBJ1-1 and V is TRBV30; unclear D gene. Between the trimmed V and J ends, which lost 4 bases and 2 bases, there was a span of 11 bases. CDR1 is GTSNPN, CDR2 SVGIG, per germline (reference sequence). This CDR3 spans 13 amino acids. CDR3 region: CAWIPLANTEAFF. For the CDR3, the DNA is TGTGCCTGGATACCCCTGGCAAACACTGAAGCTTTCTTT.

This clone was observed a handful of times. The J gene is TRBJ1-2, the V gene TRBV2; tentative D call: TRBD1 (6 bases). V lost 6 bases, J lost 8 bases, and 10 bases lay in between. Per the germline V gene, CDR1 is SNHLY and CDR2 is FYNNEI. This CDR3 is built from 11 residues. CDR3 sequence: CASRTGGGYTF. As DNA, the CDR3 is TGTGCCAGCAGGACAGGTGGCGGCTACACCTTC.

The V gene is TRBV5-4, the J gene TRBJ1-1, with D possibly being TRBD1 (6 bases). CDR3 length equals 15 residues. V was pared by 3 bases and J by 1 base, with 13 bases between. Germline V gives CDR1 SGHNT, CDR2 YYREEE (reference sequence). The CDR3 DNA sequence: TGTGCCAGCAGCTCTTACAGGGAGGGGAACACTGAAGCTTTCTTT. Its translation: CASSSYREGNTEAFF.

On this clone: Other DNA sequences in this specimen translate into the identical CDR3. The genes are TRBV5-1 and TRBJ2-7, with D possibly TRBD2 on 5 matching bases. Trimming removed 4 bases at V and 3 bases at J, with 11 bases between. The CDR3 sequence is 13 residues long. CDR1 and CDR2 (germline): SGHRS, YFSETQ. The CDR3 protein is CASSSGRLYEQYF. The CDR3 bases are TGCGCCAGCAGCAGCGGACGCCTCTACGAGCAGTACTTC.

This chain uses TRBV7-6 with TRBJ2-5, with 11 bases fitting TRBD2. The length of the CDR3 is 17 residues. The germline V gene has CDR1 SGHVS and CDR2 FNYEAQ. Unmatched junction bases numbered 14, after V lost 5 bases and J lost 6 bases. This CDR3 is CASSQHATSGSLKTQYF. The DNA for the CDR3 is TGTGCCAGCAGCCAACACGCAACTAGCGGGAGTTTAAAGACCCAGTACTTC.

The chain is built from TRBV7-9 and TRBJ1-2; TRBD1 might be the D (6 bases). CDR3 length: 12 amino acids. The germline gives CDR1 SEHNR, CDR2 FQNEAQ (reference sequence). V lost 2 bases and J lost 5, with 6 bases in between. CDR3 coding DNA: TGTGCCAGCAGCTTAAGGGGGTATGGCTACACCTTC. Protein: CASSLRGYGYTF.

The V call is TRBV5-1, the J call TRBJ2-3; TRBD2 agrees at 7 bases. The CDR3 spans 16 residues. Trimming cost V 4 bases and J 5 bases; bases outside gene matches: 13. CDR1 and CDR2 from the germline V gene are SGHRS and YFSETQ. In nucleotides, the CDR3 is TGCGCCAGCAGCAAATCCGGGACCGGCGGGAGAGATACGCAGTATTTT. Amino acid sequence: CASSKSGTGGRDTQYF.

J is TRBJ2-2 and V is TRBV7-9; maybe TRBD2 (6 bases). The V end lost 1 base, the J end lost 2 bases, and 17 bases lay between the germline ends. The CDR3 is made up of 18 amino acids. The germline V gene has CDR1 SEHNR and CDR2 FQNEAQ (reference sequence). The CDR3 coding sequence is TGTGCCAGCAGCTTAGTATCCATGCGGGACGGAAACACCGGGGAGCTGTTTTTT. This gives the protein CASSLVSMRDGNTGELFF.

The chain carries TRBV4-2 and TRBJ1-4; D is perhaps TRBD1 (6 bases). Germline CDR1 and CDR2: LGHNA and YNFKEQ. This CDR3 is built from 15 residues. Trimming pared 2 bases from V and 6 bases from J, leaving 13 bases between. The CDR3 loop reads CASSQKGGGHEKLFF. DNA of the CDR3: TGTGCCAGCAGCCAAAAGGGCGGGGGCCATGAAAAACTGTTTTTT.

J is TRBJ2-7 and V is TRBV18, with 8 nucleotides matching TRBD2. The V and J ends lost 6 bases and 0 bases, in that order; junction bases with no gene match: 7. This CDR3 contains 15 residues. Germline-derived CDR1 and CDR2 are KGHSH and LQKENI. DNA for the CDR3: TGTGCCAGCTCGCCGGGGCGGGAGGCCTCCTACGAGCAGTACTTC. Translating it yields CASSPGREASYEQYF.

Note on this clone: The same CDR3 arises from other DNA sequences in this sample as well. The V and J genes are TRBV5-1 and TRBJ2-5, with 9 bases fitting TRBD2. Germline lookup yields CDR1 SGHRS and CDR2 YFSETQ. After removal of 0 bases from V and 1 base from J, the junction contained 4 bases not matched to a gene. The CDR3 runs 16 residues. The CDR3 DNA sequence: TGCGCCAGCAGCTTGGTTGGCGGGAGGGCCCAAGAGACCCAGTACTTC. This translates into CASSLVGGRAQETQYF. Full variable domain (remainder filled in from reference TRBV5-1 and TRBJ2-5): KAGVTQTPRYLIKTRGQQVTLSCSPISGHRSVSWYQQTPGQGLQFLFEYFSETQRNKGNFPGRFSGRQFSNSRSEMNVSTLELGDSALYLCASSLVGGRAQETQYFGPGTRLLVL.

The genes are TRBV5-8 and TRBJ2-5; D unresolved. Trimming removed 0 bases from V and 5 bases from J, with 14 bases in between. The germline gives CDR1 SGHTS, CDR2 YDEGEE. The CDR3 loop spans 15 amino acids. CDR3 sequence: CASSLGGRPGETQYF. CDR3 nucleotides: TGTGCCAGCAGCTTGGGTGGACGCCCCGGGGAGACCCAGTACTTC.

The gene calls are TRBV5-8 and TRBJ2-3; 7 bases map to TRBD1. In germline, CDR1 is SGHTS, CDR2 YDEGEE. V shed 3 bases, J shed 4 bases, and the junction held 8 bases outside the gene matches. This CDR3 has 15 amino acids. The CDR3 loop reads CASSSGVGGPDTQYF. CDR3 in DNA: TGTGCCAGCAGCTCCGGGGTAGGGGGCCCAGATACGCAGTATTTT. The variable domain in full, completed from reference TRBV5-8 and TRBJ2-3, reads EAGVTQSPTHLIKTRGQQATLRCSPISGHTSVYWYQQALGLGLQFLLWYDEGEERNRGNFPPRFSGRQFPNYSSELNVNALELEDSALYLCASSSGVGGPDTQYFGPGTRLTVL.

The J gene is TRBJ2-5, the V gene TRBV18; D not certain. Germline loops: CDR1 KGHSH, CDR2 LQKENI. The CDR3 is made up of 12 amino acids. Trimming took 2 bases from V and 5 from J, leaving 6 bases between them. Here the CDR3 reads CASSPSMETQYF. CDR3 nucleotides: TGTGCCAGCTCACCATCAATGGAGACCCAGTACTTC.

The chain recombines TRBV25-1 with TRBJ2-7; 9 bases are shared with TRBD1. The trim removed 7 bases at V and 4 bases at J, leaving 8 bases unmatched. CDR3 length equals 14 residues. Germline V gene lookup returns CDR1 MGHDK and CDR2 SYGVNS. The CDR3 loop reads CASIGTGRGYEQYF. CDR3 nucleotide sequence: TGTGCCAGCATCGGGACAGGGAGGGGATACGAGCAGTACTTC.

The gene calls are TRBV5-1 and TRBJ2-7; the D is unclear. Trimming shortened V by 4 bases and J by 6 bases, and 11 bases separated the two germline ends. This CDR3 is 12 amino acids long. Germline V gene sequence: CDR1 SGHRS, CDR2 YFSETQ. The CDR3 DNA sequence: TGCGCCAGCAGCAAGGACCTTGGCGAGCAGTACTTC. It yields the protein CASSKDLGEQYF.

The CDR3 spells CATSILAGGGNEQFF. DNA for the CDR3: TGTGCCACCTCGATTCTAGCGGGAGGTGGGAATGAGCAGTTCTTC. The chain carries TRBV6-4 and TRBJ2-1; TRBD2 matches at 11 bases. CDR3 length: 15 residues. Germline V gene sequence: CDR1 MRHNA, CDR2 SNTAGT. V trimming: 10 bases; J trimming: 7 bases; junction bases outside the gene matches: 12.

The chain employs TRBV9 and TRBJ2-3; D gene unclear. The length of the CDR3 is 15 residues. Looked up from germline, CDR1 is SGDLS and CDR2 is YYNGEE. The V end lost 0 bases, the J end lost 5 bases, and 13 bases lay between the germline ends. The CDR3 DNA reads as TGTGCCAGCAGCGTAGGCCCAATAACCCAAGATACGCAGTATTTT. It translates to CASSVGPITQDTQYF.

The CDR3 nucleotides read TGTGCCAGCAGTTCCCAGACAATACCAACCTACGAGCAGTACTTC. Translation gives CASSSQTIPTYEQYF. The chain couples TRBV28 to TRBJ2-7; D is unresolved. The CDR3 extends over 15 amino acids. V was pared by 4 bases and J by 2 bases, with 15 bases between. Germline lookup yields CDR1 MDHEN and CDR2 SYDVKM.

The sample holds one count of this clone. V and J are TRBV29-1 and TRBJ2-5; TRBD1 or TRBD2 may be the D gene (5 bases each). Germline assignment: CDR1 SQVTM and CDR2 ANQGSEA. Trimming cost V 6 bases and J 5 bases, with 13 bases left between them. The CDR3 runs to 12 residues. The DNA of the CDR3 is TGCAGCGTCGAGGGGCTTCTCGAGACCCAGTACTTC. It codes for CSVEGLLETQYF.

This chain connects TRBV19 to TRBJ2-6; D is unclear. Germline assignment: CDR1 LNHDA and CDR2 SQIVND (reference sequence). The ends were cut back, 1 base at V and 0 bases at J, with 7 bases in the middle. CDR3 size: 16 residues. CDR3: CASSIAGPSGANVLTF. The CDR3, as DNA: TGTGCCAGTAGTATAGCCGGGCCCTCTGGGGCCAACGTCCTGACTTTC.

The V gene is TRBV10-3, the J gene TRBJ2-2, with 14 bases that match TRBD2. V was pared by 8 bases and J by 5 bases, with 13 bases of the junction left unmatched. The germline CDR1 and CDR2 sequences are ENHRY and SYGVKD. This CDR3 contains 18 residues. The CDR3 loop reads CAIPTGTSGRSGTGELFF. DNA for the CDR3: TGTGCCATCCCCACGGGGACTAGCGGGAGATCCGGGACCGGGGAGCTGTTTTTT.

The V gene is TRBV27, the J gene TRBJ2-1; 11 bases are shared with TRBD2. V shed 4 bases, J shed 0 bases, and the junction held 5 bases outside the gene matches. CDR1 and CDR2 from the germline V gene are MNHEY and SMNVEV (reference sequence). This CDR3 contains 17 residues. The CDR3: CASSSTSGTSSYNEQFF. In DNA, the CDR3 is TGTGCCAGCAGTTCGACTAGCGGGACCAGCTCCTACAATGAGCAGTTCTTC.

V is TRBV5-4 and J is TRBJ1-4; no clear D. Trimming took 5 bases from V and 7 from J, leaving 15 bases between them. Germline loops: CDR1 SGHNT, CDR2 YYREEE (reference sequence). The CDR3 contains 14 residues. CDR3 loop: CASSKGQEPEKLFF. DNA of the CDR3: TGTGCCAGCAGTAAAGGTCAGGAACCTGAAAAACTGTTTTTT.

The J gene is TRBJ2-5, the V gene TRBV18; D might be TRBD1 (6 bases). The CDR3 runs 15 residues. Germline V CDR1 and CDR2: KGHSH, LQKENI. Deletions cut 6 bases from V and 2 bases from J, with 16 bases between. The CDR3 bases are TGTGCCAGCTCGCTACTACAGGGAAATCAAGAGACCCAGTACTTC. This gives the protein CASSLLQGNQETQYF. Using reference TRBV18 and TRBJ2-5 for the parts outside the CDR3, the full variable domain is NAGVMQNPRHLVRRRGQEARLRCSPMKGHSHVYWYRQLPEEGLKFMVYLQKENIIDESGMPKERFSAEFPKEGPSILRIQQVVRGDSAAYFCASSLLQGNQETQYFGPGTRLLVL.

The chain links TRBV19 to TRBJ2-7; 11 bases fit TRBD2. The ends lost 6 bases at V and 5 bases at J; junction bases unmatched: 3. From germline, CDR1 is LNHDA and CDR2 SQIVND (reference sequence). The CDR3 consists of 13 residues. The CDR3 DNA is TGTGCCAGTAGCCGACTAGCGGGAAACGAGCAGTACTTC. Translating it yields CASSRLAGNEQYF. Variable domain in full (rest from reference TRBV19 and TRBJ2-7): DGGITQSPKYLFRKEGQNVTLSCEQNLNHDAMYWYRQDPGQGLRLIYYSQIVNDFQKGDIAEGYSVSREKKESFPLTVTSAQKNPTAFYLCASSRLAGNEQYFGPGTRLTVT.

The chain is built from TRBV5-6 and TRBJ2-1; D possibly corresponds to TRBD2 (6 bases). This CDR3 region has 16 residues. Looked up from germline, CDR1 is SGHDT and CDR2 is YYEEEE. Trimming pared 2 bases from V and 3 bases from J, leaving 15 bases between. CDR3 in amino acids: CASSFFGGSIYNEQFF. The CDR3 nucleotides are TGTGCCAGCAGCTTTTTTGGGGGGAGTATCTACAATGAGCAGTTCTTC. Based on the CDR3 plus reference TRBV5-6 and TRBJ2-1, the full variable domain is DAGVTQSPTHLIKTRGQQVTLRCSPKSGHDTVSWYQQALGQGPQFIFQYYEEEERQRGNFPDRFSGHQFPNYSSELNVNALLLGDSALYLCASSFFGGSIYNEQFFGPGTRLTVL.

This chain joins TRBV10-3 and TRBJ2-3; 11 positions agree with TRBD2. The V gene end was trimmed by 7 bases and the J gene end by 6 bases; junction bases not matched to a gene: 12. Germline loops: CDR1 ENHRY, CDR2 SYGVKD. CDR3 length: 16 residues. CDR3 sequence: CAITSSASGRMDTQYF. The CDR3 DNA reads TGTGCCATCACTTCCTCGGCTAGCGGGAGGATGGATACGCAGTATTTT.

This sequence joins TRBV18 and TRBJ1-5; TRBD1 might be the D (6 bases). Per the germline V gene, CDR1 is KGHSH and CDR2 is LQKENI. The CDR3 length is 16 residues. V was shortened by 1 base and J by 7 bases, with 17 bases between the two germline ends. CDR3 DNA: TGTGCCAGCTCACCACTTCAACAGGGAGAGGGGCAGCCCCAGCATTTT. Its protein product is CASSPLQQGEGQPQHF.

CDR3 sequence reads: CAWSPAGHEQYF. In nucleotides, the CDR3 is TGTGCCTGGAGTCCCGCGGGGCACGAGCAGTACTTC. The V gene is TRBV30, the J gene TRBJ2-7; tentative D call: TRBD2 (6 bases). Germline CDR1 GTSNPN, CDR2 SVGIG (reference sequence). V shed 2 bases and J shed 5 bases, with 10 bases lying between them. This CDR3 comprises 12 residues.